This T cell receptor (beta chain) derives from a study of graft-versus-host responses after intestinal transplantation. Study-wide context: Anti-thymocyte globulin was used for induction in all recipients, who then took tacrolimus and steroids for roughly three years.

V was clipped by 4 bases and J by 5 bases; unmatched bases: 7. The CDR3 length is 14 residues. Germline CDR1 reads SGHRS; CDR2 reads YFSETQ. Findings and caveats of the study: GvH clone levels peaked in circulation, and this peak was associated with early post-transplant HvG declines. Graft-donor T cell macrochimerism in patients accompanied high graft-versus-host to host-versus-graft clonal ratios in allografts.

Profiling relied on immunoSEQ multiplex PCR, and the TCRdb table lists in-frame clones only, not all of them. This table has around 99,000 clones, roughly 87% appearing once. As for this clone: The antigen is unknown.

The sequencing used unstimulated CD4+ T cells sorted from spleen or lymph node cells, collected before transplant. This chain uses TRBV5-1 with TRBJ2-3; 7 positions match TRBD2. The TCR originated in a human donor who was the organ donor for an intestinal transplant. CDR3: CASSGGGRGDTQYF. The CDR3 DNA reads as TGCGCCAGCAGCGGGGGAGGGCGAGGAGATACGCAGTATTTT.